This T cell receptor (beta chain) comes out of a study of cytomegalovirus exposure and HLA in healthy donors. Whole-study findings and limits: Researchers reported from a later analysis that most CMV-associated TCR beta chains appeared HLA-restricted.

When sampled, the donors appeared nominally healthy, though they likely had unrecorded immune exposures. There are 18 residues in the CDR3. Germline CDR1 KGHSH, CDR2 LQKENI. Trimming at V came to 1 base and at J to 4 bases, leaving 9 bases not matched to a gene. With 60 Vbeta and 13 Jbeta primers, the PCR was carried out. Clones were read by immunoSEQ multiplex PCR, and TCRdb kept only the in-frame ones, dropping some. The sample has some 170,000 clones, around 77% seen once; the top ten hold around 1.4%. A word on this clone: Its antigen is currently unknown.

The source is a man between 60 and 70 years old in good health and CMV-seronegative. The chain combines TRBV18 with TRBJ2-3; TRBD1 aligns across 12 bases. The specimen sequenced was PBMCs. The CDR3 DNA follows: TGTGCCAGCTCACCACTGACTGCCGGGACAGGGGGCCCAGATACGCAGTATTTT. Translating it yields CASSPLTAGTGGPDTQYF.